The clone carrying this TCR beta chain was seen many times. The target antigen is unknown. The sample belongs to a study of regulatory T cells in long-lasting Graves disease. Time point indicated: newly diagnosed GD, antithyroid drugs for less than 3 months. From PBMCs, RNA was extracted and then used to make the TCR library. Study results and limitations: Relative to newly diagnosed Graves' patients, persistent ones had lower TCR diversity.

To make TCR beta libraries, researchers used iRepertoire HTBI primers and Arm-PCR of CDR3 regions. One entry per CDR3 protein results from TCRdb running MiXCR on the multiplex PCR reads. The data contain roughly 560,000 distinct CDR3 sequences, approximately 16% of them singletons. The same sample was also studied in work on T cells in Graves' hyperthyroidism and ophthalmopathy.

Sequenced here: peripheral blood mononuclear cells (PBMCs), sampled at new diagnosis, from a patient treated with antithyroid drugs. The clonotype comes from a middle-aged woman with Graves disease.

The CDR3: CASPGTGGATDTQYF. CDR3 nucleotide sequence: TGTGCCAGCCCTGGAACGGGGGGGGCCACAGATACGCAGTATTTT. The chain couples TRBV6-1 to TRBJ2-3; 8 nucleotides agree with TRBD2. The CDR3 is 15 amino acids. V lost 8 bases and J lost 2; bases outside the gene matches: 9. In germline, CDR1 is MNHNS, CDR2 SASEGT.